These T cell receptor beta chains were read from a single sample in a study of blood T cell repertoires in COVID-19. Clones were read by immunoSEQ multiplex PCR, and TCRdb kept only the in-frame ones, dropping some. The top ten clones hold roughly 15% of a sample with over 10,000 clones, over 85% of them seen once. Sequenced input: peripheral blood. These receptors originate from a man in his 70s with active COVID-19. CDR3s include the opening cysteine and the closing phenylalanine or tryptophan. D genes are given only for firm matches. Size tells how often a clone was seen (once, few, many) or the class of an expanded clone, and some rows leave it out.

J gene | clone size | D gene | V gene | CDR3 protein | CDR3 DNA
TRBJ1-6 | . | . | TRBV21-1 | CASSNSTGFKGSSSPLHF | TGTGCCAGCAGCAACAGTACAGGGTTTAAAGGATCTAGTTCACCCCTCCACTTT
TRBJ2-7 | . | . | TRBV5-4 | CASSFVASEQYF | TGTGCCAGCAGCTTTGTTGCGAGCGAGCAGTACTTC
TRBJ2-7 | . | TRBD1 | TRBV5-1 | CASSLGGGTGSYEQYF | TGCGCCAGCAGCTTGGGAGGTGGGACAGGGTCCTACGAGCAGTACTTC
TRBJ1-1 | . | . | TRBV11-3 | CASSLDGNTEAFF | TGTGCCAGCAGCTTAGACGGGAACACTGAAGCTTTCTTT
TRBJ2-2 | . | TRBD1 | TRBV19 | CASSIVTGAGGELFF | TGTGCCAGTAGTATAGTCACAGGGGCTGGCGGGGAGCTGTTTTTT
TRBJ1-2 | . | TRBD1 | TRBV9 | CASSVVGTGGGGYTF | TGTGCCAGCAGCGTAGTAGGGACAGGGGGCGGTGGCTACACCTTC
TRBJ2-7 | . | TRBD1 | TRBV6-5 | CATLDRLIYEQYF | TGTGCCACCCTGGACAGGCTTATCTACGAGCAGTACTTC
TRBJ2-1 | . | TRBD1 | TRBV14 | CASSQEHRGVQFF | TGTGCCAGCAGCCAAGAACACAGGGGGGTGCAGTTCTTC
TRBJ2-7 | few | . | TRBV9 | CASSPRGRDEQYF | TGTGCCAGCTCCCCTAGGGGAAGGGACGAGCAGTACTTC
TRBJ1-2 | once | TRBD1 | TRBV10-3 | CAISERQQGTDYGYTF | TGTGCCATCAGTGAGAGACAACAGGGGACGGACTATGGCTACACCTTC
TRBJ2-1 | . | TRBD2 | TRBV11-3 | CASSLGVAGGSYNEQFF | TGTGCCAGCAGCTTAGGAGTGGCGGGGGGCTCCTACAATGAGCAGTTCTTC
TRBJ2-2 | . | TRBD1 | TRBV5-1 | CASSGRTGVGELFF | TGCGCCAGCAGCGGTCGGACAGGGGTCGGGGAGCTGTTTTTT
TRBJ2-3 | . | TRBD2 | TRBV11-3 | CATGGGATDTQYF | TGTGCCACGGGCGGGGGGGCCACAGATACGCAGTATTTT
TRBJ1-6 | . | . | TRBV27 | CASSLFPTVSPLHF | TGTGCCAGCAGTTTATTCCCGACAGTTTCACCCCTCCACTTT
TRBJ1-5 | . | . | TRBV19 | CASSIGPRRTLGQPQHF | TGTGCCAGTAGTATAGGGCCCCGGAGAACACTGGGTCAGCCCCAGCATTTT
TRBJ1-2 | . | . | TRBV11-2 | CASSSQGFYGYTF | TGTGCCAGCAGCTCCCAGGGTTTCTATGGCTACACCTTC
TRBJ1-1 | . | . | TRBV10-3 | CAISGELNTEAFF | TGTGCCATCAGCGGGGAATTGAACACTGAAGCTTTCTTT
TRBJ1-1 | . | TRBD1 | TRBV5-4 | CASRTGGRSTEAFF | TGTGCCAGCAGAACAGGGGGAAGGAGCACTGAAGCTTTCTTT
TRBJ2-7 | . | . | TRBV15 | CATSHQGSGKSSYEQYF | TGTGCCACCAGCCACCAAGGTTCGGGGAAAAGCTCCTACGAGCAGTACTTC
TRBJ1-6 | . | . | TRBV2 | CASRPTGSSYNSPLHF | TGTGCCAGCAGACCGACAGGAAGCTCCTATAATTCACCCCTCCACTTT
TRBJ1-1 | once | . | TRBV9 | CASSVEFGGRTEAFF | TGTGCCAGCAGCGTAGAATTCGGGGGGCGAACTGAAGCTTTCTTT
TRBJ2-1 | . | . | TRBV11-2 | CASTEDWRDEQFF | TGTGCCAGCACCGAGGACTGGCGGGACGAGCAGTTCTTC
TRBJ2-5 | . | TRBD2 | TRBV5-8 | CASSPRLAAQETQYF | TGTGCCAGCAGCCCCCGACTAGCGGCCCAAGAGACCCAGTACTTC
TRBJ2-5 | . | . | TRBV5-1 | CASSLAGTKETQYF | TGCGCCAGCAGCTTGGCTGGGACAAAAGAGACCCAGTACTTC
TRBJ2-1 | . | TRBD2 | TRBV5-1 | CASSPSGSSYNEQFF | TGCGCCAGCAGCCCTAGCGGGAGCTCCTACAATGAGCAGTTCTTC
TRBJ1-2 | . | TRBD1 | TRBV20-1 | CSAKTGVGYTF | TGCAGTGCTAAGACAGGGGTTGGCTACACCTTC
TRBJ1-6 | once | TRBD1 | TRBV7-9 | CASSRGQGTGNSPLHF | TGTGCCAGCAGCCGCGGACAGGGAACAGGGAATTCACCCCTCCACTTT
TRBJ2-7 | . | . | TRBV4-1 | CASSQDRVYEQYF | TGCGCCAGCAGCCAAGACAGGGTTTACGAGCAGTACTTC
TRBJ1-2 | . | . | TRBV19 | CASSLDSLDGYTF | TGTGCCAGTAGCCTCGACAGCTTGGATGGCTACACCTTC
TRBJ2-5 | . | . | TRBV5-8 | CASNPTGVQETQYF | TGTGCCAGCAACCCGACCGGGGTACAAGAGACCCAGTACTTC
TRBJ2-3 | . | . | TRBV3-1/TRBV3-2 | CASSQASTDTQYF | TGTGCCAGCAGCCAAGCTAGCACAGATACGCAGTATTTT
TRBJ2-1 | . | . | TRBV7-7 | CASSFRIGGGYNEQFF | TGTGCCAGCAGCTTTCGAATAGGGGGGGGGTACAATGAGCAGTTCTTC
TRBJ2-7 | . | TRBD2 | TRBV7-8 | CASSLARLAPYEQYF | TGTGCCAGCAGCTTAGCCCGACTAGCTCCCTACGAGCAGTACTTC
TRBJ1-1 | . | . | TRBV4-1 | CASSQDLAMIRRMNTEAFF | TGCGCCAGCAGCCAAGATTTAGCCATGATAAGGAGAATGAACACTGAAGCTTTCTTT
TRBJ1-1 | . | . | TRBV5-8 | CASRTTGRGEAFF | TGTGCCAGCAGAACTACAGGGCGGGGGGAAGCTTTCTTT
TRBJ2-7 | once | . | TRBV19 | CARRAELPYEQYF | TGTGCCAGAAGAGCGGAGTTACCCTACGAGCAGTACTTC
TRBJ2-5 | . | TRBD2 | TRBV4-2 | CASSQVGLGKETQYF | TGTGCCAGCAGCCAAGTGGGACTAGGGAAAGAGACCCAGTACTTC
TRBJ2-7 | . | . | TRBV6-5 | CASSLGQGGPYEQYF | TGTGCCAGCAGTTTGGGGCAGGGGGGACCCTACGAGCAGTACTTC
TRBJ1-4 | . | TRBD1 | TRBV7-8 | CASSHSRDRGFSEKLFF | TGTGCCAGCAGCCATTCAAGGGACAGGGGCTTTTCGGAAAAACTGTTTTTT
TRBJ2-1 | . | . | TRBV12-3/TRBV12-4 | CASTTTWRRQFF | TGTGCCAGTACAACTACGTGGCGACGGCAGTTCTTC
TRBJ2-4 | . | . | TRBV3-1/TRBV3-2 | CASSQDWAVAKNIQYF | TGTGCCAGCAGCCAAGATTGGGCTGTGGCCAAAAACATTCAGTACTTC
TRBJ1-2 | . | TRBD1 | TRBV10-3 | CAISDWDRVRYGYTF | TGTGCCATCAGTGATTGGGACAGGGTGAGGTATGGCTACACCTTC
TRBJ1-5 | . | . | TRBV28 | CASSRTGGGYYSNQPQHF | TGTGCCAGCAGTCGCACCGGGGGGGGGTATTATAGCAATCAGCCCCAGCATTTT
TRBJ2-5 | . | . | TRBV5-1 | CASSLAPSEETQYF | TGCGCCAGCAGCTTGGCCCCGTCAGAAGAGACCCAGTACTTC
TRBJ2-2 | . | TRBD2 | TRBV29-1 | CSAGLAANTGELFF | TGCAGCGCTGGACTAGCGGCGAACACCGGGGAGCTGTTTTTT
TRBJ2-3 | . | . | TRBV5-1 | CASSSLGTDTQYF | TGCGCCAGCAGCTCCCTAGGTACAGATACGCAGTATTTT
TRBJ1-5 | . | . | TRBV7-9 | CASSPSGAQPQHF | TGTGCCAGCAGCCCGTCAGGGGCTCAGCCCCAGCATTTT
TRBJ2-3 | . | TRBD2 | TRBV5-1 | CASSLGGLAGADTQYF | TGCGCCAGCAGCTTGGGCGGCCTAGCGGGAGCGGATACGCAGTATTTT
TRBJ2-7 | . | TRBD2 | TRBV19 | CASSPLAGTRAQEQYF | TGTGCCAGTAGTCCCCTGGCGGGGACTAGGGCTCAAGAGCAGTACTTC
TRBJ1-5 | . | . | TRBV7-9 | CASSLDEAQPQHF | TGTGCCAGCAGCTTAGATGAGGCTCAGCCCCAGCATTTT